This T cell receptor beta chain was observed in a study of T cell changes during pregnancy in multiple sclerosis (dated by TCRdb to between 2018 and 2020). At the level of the whole study: Changes in the T cell repertoire over the course of pregnancy were examined in this study in women with multiple sclerosis.

The library was made by the immunoSEQ multiplex PCR assay. In its TCRdb copy, this immuneACCESS table keeps in-frame sequences only and misses some clones. Where compared with another copy, unresolved V genes explain less than half of these, and the others have no known cause. The sample contains 30,000 to 45,000 clones, roughly 92% of them found a single time. 1.2% of the sample is in the top ten clones. On this clone itself: What antigen it recognizes has not been identified. No base qualities exist here, and no much larger clone lies one base off it.

The CDR3 covers 16 residues, taking in both the cysteine and the phenylalanine. The kept DNA is CDR3 alone, 48 bases in frame from the first base. Clipping removes 4 bases from V and 5 bases from J, with 9 as the unmatched junction base count. Based on the germline V gene, the CDR1 and CDR2 sequences are SGDLS and YYNGEE. The sequenced material came from PBMCs (not recorded whether the cells were cultured). The clonotype originates from a female donor with multiple sclerosis, enrolled in a pregnancy study. Rearrangement joined TRBV9 to TRBJ2-2; 9 nucleotides in the junction match TRBD1. The sequence in DNA is TGTGCCAGCAGCACTCCGGGACAGGGTGTGACCGGGGAGCTGTTTTTT. This translates into CASSTPGQGVTGELFF.